This T cell receptor (beta chain) was sequenced for a study of blood T cell repertoires in COVID-19 (dated by TCRdb to the early 2020s). Turning to the overall study: The collaborator samples originated in the United States, Italy and Spain and spanned the acute and convalescent phases of COVID-19. Samples were obtained from the ongoing ImmuneRACE study (first 160 participants) and from 1,000 to 1,500 subjects provided by 6 global collaborators. The prospective study material was composed of cDNA or gDNA derived from T cells, B-cell-depleted T cells, or PBMCs. The sample metadata nearly always contained a de-identified subject ID, COVID-19 status, age in years and sex. Where available, HLA class I and class II types were obtained from metadata supplied by the sample provider rather than from assay-based typing. The dataset comprised deeply sampled blood TCRbeta repertoires from subjects exposed to, actively infected with, or recovered from COVID-19. A freely available public database, intended as a resource for researchers studying the immune response to SARS-CoV-2, is where the repertoires were released. What the study reported, not specific to this receptor: How much clinical and demographic metadata was included differed by source and by participant, and the metadata was provided uncurated.

With regard to this clone: Its specific antigen is unknown. No clone much larger than this one lies a single base away; base qualities are absent.

CDR1 is given as MNHNS and CDR2 as SASEGT, both from the germline V gene. The CDR3 runs 17 amino acids, cysteine and phenylalanine included. Just CDR3 DNA is preserved here, 51 bases in frame from base 1. V is clipped by 0 bases and J by 7 bases, and the sequence between their germline boundaries is 18 bases long. TCRbeta CDR3 regions were amplified from genomic DNA using the immunoSEQ Assay, a bias-controlled multiplex PCR. On the authors' methods: The number of nucleated cells in each sample was estimated from the amplification of reference gene primers within the assay. To quantify the absolute abundance of each unique TCRbeta CDR3 rearrangement, sequence reads were collapsed and filtered. For each sample, productive Simpson clonality was calculated by taking the square root of Simpson's diversity index across productive rearrangements. This is the immuneACCESS table as TCRdb keeps it, with only in-frame sequences that have V and J called. A part of the clones is gone; compared with another copy, unresolved V genes explain less than half, and the rest is unexplained. Clone size and V and J calls were adopted from that table, with D and trimming inferred from the DNA. This sample has about 480,000 clones in its table, and 89% of those were observed once. The biggest ten clones account for roughly 0.92% of the sample.

At one collaborating source in Seattle, patients were enrolled during active infection and were followed longitudinally through the course of disease. The collaborating institutions used their own protocols to collect whole blood in K2EDTA tubes. For TCRbeta analysis, collaborator samples were shipped as frozen whole blood, as isolated PBMCs, or as DNA extracted from either sample type. This chain joins TRBV6-1 to TRBJ1-4; the D gene remains uncertain. The sequence came from a man aged 18 to 30 with COVID-19, enrolled during active disease. Sequences were obtained from peripheral blood. For the CDR3, the sequence is CASSEARSWVRGEKLFF. The DNA is TGTGCCAGCAGTGAAGCGCGATCATGGGTACGGGGTGAAAAACTGTTTTTT.